This entry features one T cell receptor beta chain sequence. This entry belongs to a study of molecular identifiers for immune sequencing clone quantification. Trimming pared 1 base from V and 1 base from J, leaving 10 bases between. The CDR3 has 15 residues. Germline V gene data show CDR1 as SEHNR and CDR2 as FQNEAQ (reference sequence). Sorting was used to obtain naive CD8 T cells (CD8+CD4-CCR7+CD45RA+). MiXCR, run by TCRdb on the PCR reads, gives a single entry per CDR3 protein. The table lists 550,000 to 750,000 distinct CDR3 sequences, just under 20% of them singletons. The receptor was isolated from a human donor in good health. Some libraries in this study had Jurkat cell RNA spiked in. The sample consisted of naive CD8+ T cells from blood, with Jurkat cell RNA spiked in. Subset given: FACS-sorted CD8+CD4-CCR7+CD45RA+ naive T cells. The V gene is TRBV7-9, the J gene TRBJ1-1; D remains unclear. Here the CDR3 DNA reads TGTGCCAGCAGCTTAGGTGGATACGGGAACACTGAAGCTTTCTTT. This translates into CASSLGGYGNTEAFF.